These T cell receptor beta chains were read from a single sample in a study of technical replicates of blood from several donors. The table came from immunoSEQ multiplex PCR; TCRdb's copy has only in-frame clones and leaves some out. Here the sample spans almost 70,000 clones, approximately 89% being singletons. Sequenced sample: PBMCs. These receptors originate from a human donor in good health. Some clones in this sample may be carry-over from other donors' samples. The CDR3 runs from the conserved cysteine through the conserved F or W. D genes are given only for firm matches. Size tells how often a clone was seen (once, few, many) or the class of an expanded clone, and some rows leave it out.

j_gene | v_gene | d_gene | abundance | CDR3nt | CDR3aa
TRBJ2-7 | TRBV25-1 | NA | NA | TGTGCCAGCAGTGAGGGGGGGGGCCGGAACGAGCAGTACTTC | CASSEGGGRNEQYF
TRBJ2-7 | TRBV7-8 | NA | NA | TGTGCCAGCAGCGTCGGGGTGACGGGGGAGCAGTACTTC | CASSVGVTGEQYF
TRBJ1-1 | TRBV11-3 | NA | once | TGTGCCAGCAGCACCGGGGGTGGGTCTTTCTTT | CASSTGGGSFF
TRBJ2-5 | TRBV6-1 | TRBD2 | NA | TGTGCCAGCAGTGGAAAACTAGGACAGGGACTAGCGGGGGGGCTCGAGACCCAGTACTTC | CASSGKLGQGLAGGLETQYF
TRBJ2-3 | TRBV4-2 | NA | NA | TGTGCCAGCAGCCAAATAGCGAGGAGCACAGATACGCAGTATTTT | CASSQIARSTDTQYF
TRBJ1-5 | TRBV10-2 | NA | NA | TGCGCCAGCAGTGAACAGGGAAATCAGCCCCAGCATTTT | CASSEQGNQPQHF
TRBJ1-5 | TRBV7-2 | TRBD1 | NA | TGTGCCAGCAGTCCACAGGGGAGCAATCAGCCCCAGCATTTT | CASSPQGSNQPQHF
TRBJ2-7 | TRBV9 | NA | NA | TGTGCCAGCAGCGAGTCGGCGGGAAATGGTTACGAGCAGTACTTC | CASSESAGNGYEQYF
TRBJ1-1 | TRBV6-1 | NA | NA | TGTGCCAGCAGGGACACTTCTTTCCCAGCTTTCTTT | CASRDTSFPAFF
TRBJ1-2 | TRBV6-1 | TRBD1 | NA | TGTGCCAGCAGTGAGCAGGGGACAGTCTATGGCTACACCTTC | CASSEQGTVYGYTF
TRBJ1-1 | TRBV5-1 | NA | once | TGCGCCAGCAGCTCCGGGGAGGGTTGGACTGAAGCTTTCTTT | CASSSGEGWTEAFF
TRBJ2-2 | TRBV18 | NA | NA | TGTGCCAGCTCACCAGACTCGGGACTCGGGGAGCTGTTTTTT | CASSPDSGLGELFF
TRBJ2-3 | TRBV5-1 | NA | NA | TGCGCCAGCAGCTTGGAAGGGCGGGCCATGGATACGCAGTATTTT | CASSLEGRAMDTQYF
TRBJ1-1 | TRBV7-9 | NA | NA | TGTGCCAGCAGCTCCCCCTCCGGAGGCGGGAACACTGAAGCTTTCTTT | CASSSPSGGGNTEAFF
TRBJ2-7 | TRBV5-1 | NA | NA | TGCGCCAGCAGCTTGGGACAGATCTCCTACGAGCAGTACTTC | CASSLGQISYEQYF
TRBJ2-4 | TRBV4-3 | NA | once | TGCGCCAGCAGCCAAGAGGTGGGGCCTCTAGCCAAAAACATTCAGTACTTC | CASSQEVGPLAKNIQYF
TRBJ2-5 | TRBV2 | TRBD1 | NA | TGTGCCAGCAGTGAAAACGGACAGGGTGTAGAGACCCAGTACTTC | CASSENGQGVETQYF
TRBJ2-7 | TRBV6-5 | NA | once | TGTGCCAGCAGTTACTCCAGGGTCCCCTATGGGTACGAGCAGTACTTC | CASSYSRVPYGYEQYF
TRBJ1-2 | TRBV15 | NA | NA | TGTGCCACCAGCTTCAGGAAAGCCTATGGCTACACCTTC | CATSFRKAYGYTF
TRBJ1-1 | TRBV5-1 | NA | few | TGCGCCAGCAGCTTGGCAGGGCCCACTGAAGCTTTCTTT | CASSLAGPTEAFF
TRBJ2-7 | TRBV5-6 | TRBD2 | NA | TGTGCCAGCAGCTTGGGGCTAGCGGATTCCTACGAGCAGTACTTC | CASSLGLADSYEQYF
TRBJ2-7 | TRBV6-5 | TRBD1 | NA | TGTGCCAGCAGTTCGGGACAGGGGAACCGGCAGTACTTC | CASSSGQGNRQYF
TRBJ2-3 | TRBV19 | NA | NA | TGTGCCAGTAGTATCACTCCAGGGCGAGCCACAGATACGCAGTATTTT | CASSITPGRATDTQYF
TRBJ2-3 | TRBV6-6 | NA | NA | TGTGCCAGCAGCCGCACTAGGACGGCAGATACGCAGTATTTT | CASSRTRTADTQYF
TRBJ2-2 | TRBV5-5 | NA | few | TGTGCCAGCAGCCGGGTGATGGTCGCCGGGGAGCTGTTTTTT | CASSRVMVAGELFF
TRBJ1-2 | TRBV7-9 | TRBD1 | NA | TGTGCCAGCAGCCGCATACAGGGGCTGGATGGCTACACCTTC | CASSRIQGLDGYTF
TRBJ2-7 | TRBV2 | TRBD2 | NA | TGTGCCAGCAGTGATTCTAGCGGGTCGCCCCGGGAGTACTTC | CASSDSSGSPREYF
TRBJ2-5 | TRBV5-6 | TRBD2 | NA | TGTGCCAGCAGCTTGGCTGGACTAGCGGAGACCCAGTACTTC | CASSLAGLAETQYF
TRBJ2-1 | TRBV9 | TRBD2 | once | TGTGCCAGCAGCGGGGCTAGCGGGAGGGTTAGTAATGAGCAGTTCTTC | CASSGASGRVSNEQFF
TRBJ2-1 | TRBV9 | TRBD2 | NA | TGTGCCAGCAGCGGACTGACTAGCGGGAGGGCGGATGAGCAGTTCTTC | CASSGLTSGRADEQFF
TRBJ2-7 | TRBV5-5 | NA | NA | TGTGCCAGCAGCTTGGCCCCTAGCGCTGCCTACGAGCAGTACTTC | CASSLAPSAAYEQYF
TRBJ2-1 | TRBV18 | NA | NA | TGTGCCACACAACAGGGAATATACAATGAGCAGTTCTTC | CATQQGIYNEQFF
TRBJ2-5 | TRBV2 | NA | NA | TGTGCCAGCAAAGGGAGAGCCCAAGAGACCCAGTACTTC | CASKGRAQETQYF
TRBJ2-7 | TRBV19 | NA | NA | TGTGCCAGTAGTCCCCCAGGGGCCCACGAGCAGTACTTC | CASSPPGAHEQYF
TRBJ1-2 | TRBV2 | NA | NA | TGTGCCAGCAGTGCGGAAGGGAGCTATGGCTACACCTTC | CASSAEGSYGYTF
TRBJ2-2 | TRBV25-1 | TRBD1 | NA | TGTGCCAGCAGTGAAGCCGGGACAGGGATTATCGGGGAGCTGTTTTTT | CASSEAGTGIIGELFF
TRBJ2-1 | TRBV7-2 | TRBD1 | NA | TGTGCCAGCAACCCGGGACAGGGATCCAATGAGCAGTTCTTC | CASNPGQGSNEQFF
TRBJ2-7 | TRBV9 | TRBD2 | NA | TGTGCCAGCAGCGTAGCGGCTAGCGGGGGCTACGAGCAGTACTTC | CASSVAASGGYEQYF
TRBJ1-3 | TRBV6-5 | NA | NA | TGTGCCAGCAGTTACGAGCGGGGCTCTGGAAACACCATATATTTT | CASSYERGSGNTIYF
TRBJ2-1 | TRBV5-4 | TRBD2 | NA | TGTGCCAGCAGCTTGGGGACTAGTACCAATGAGCAGTTCTTC | CASSLGTSTNEQFF
TRBJ2-1 | TRBV5-6 | TRBD1 | NA | TGTGCCAGCAGCGACGGGACAGTGTACAATGAGCAGTTCTTC | CASSDGTVYNEQFF
TRBJ2-7 | TRBV30 | TRBD2 | NA | TGTGCCTGGACGGGAGGGCCCTACGAGCAGTACTTC | CAWTGGPYEQYF
TRBJ1-2 | TRBV12-5 | TRBD1 | NA | TGTGCTAGTGGTTTGGTACGAGGACAGGGAGTAACTAACTATGGCTACACCTTC | CASGLVRGQGVTNYGYTF
TRBJ2-7 | TRBV29-1 | NA | NA | TGCAGCGTTGAGACTCACAGGGCCGAGCAGTACTTC | CSVETHRAEQYF
TRBJ1-5 | TRBV27 | NA | NA | TGTGCCAGCAGTTCCAATCCAGGGCTACGAGGAAATCAGCCCCAGCATTTT | CASSSNPGLRGNQPQHF
TRBJ2-2 | TRBV6-5 | NA | NA | TGTGCCAGCAGTTACTCGGGGGGTGCAGGCACCGGGGAGCTGTTTTTT | CASSYSGGAGTGELFF
TRBJ2-5 | TRBV6-6 | TRBD2 | NA | TGTGCCAGCAGTCAGGGACTAGCGGGAAAAGAGACCCAGTACTTC | CASSQGLAGKETQYF
TRBJ1-5 | TRBV6-5 | NA | NA | TGTGCCAGCAGTTACTCAGGTTCGGGTCAGCCCCAGCATTTT | CASSYSGSGQPQHF
TRBJ2-1 | TRBV2 | TRBD2 | NA | TGTGCCAGCAGCTTGGGGCTAGCGGGGGGGGACAATGAGCAGTTCTTC | CASSLGLAGGDNEQFF
TRBJ1-6 | TRBV6-1 | NA | NA | TGTGCCAGCAGTGGCGAGAGTTCTAATTCACCCCTCCACTTT | CASSGESSNSPLHF
TRBJ2-5 | TRBV5-5 | NA | NA | TGTGCCAGCAGCTTGGAACCTAGTTTAGGCCAGTACTTC | CASSLEPSLGQYF
TRBJ2-3 | TRBV27 | TRBD1 | NA | TGTGCCAGCAGCGCTACGCGGGGACAGGCAAAGTCGGATACGCAGTATTTT | CASSATRGQAKSDTQYF
TRBJ1-2 | TRBV30 | NA | NA | TGTGCCTGGAATCTTAACTATGGCTACACCTTC | CAWNLNYGYTF